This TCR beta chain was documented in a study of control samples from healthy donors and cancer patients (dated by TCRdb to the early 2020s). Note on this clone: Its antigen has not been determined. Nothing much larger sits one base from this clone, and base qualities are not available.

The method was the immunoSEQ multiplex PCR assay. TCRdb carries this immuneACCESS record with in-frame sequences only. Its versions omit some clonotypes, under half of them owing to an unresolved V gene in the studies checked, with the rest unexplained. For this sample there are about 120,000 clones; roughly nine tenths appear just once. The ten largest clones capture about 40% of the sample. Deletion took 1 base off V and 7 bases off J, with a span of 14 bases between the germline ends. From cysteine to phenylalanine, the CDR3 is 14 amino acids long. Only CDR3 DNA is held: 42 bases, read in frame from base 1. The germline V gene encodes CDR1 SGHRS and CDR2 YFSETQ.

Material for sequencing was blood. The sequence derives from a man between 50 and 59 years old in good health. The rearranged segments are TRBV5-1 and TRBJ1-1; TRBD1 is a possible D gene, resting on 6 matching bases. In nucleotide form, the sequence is TGCGCCAGCAGCTTGTTCGGGGGGCCGGATGAAGCTTTCTTT. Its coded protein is CASSLFGGPDEAFF.